This TCR beta chain was identified in a study of T cell repertoires in cytomegalovirus infection. Study details: In public TCR beta signatures, there were indications of both CMV infection and matching HLA type. Study-wide points: HLA-C-restricted CMV clonotypes gave the most frequent clonotype in two of eight donors. Cumulated frequencies of public TCR beta families served to identify carriers of CMV plus the relevant HLA.

The junction had 4 bases not matched to a gene; V was cut back by 7 bases and J by 1 base. The CDR3 is 14 amino acids. Germline V gives CDR1 MNHEY, CDR2 SVGEGT. On this clonotype itself: The target antigen is unknown.

One entry per CDR3 protein results from TCRdb running MiXCR on the reads. The repertoire includes around 130,000 distinct CDR3 sequences, more than 20% of them detected once, and about a third sits in the top ten. This sequence joins TRBV6-2 or TRBV6-3 and TRBJ2-3; TRBD1 aligns across 8 bases. The specimen sequenced was PBMCs, sequenced either directly or after in vitro stimulation (not recorded which). The receptor comes from a human donor in good health (CMV status not recorded). Some clones in this sample may be carry-over from other donors' samples. CDR3 nucleotides: TGTGCCAGCAACCAGGGGGCTGGCACAGATACGCAGTATTTT. Its translation is CASNQGAGTDTQYF.